Below are 9 T cell receptor beta chains sequenced from a single sample in a study of human T cells and chemical hapten exposure. Time point described: patch test 2, 6 weeks after DPC sensitization. Regarding treatment: therapeutic diphenylcyclopropenone sensitization with weekly scalp DPC. MiXCR was run by TCRdb on the RACE reads, yielding one entry per CDR3 protein. Of 110,000 to 150,000 distinct CDR3 sequences listed, approximately 12% are singletons. The source was whole blood, collected in connection with sensitization to the hapten diphenylcyclopropenone (DPC). The receptors were gathered from a woman in her forties or fifties with alopecia areata. Some clones in this sample may be carry-over from other donors' samples.

This clonotype appeared a few times. The chain couples TRBV5-6 to TRBJ2-5, with D perhaps TRBD1 (7 bases). V dropped 3 bases and J dropped 4 bases, with 19 bases sitting between them. Germline CDR1 reads SGHDT; CDR2 reads YYEEEE. This CDR3 has 16 amino acids. CDR3 nucleotides: TGTGCCAGCAGCTCCGATGTCCCAGGGGGGAGAGAGACCCAGTACTTC. Amino acids: CASSSDVPGGRETQYF. Variable domain in full (rest from reference TRBV5-6 and TRBJ2-5): DAGVTQSPTHLIKTRGQQVTLRCSPKSGHDTVSWYQQALGQGPQFIFQYYEEEERQRGNFPDRFSGHQFPNYSSELNVNALLLGDSALYLCASSSDVPGGRETQYFGPGTRLLVL.

The chain carries TRBV19 and TRBJ2-7; the match to TRBD1 covers 9 bases. CDR1 and CDR2 (germline): LNHDA, SQIVND (reference sequence). V gave up 1 base and J gave up 4 bases; unmatched junction bases: 5. This CDR3 comprises 15 residues. The CDR3 DNA reads as TGTGCCAGTAGTATAGTACCCGGGACAGGGTACGAGCAGTACTTC. It yields the protein CASSIVPGTGYEQYF.

This chain links TRBV29-1 with TRBJ2-7, with 7 bases that match TRBD1. Germline trimming cut 7 bases from V and 9 bases from J; bases unmatched to any gene: 12. The germline CDR1 and CDR2 sequences are SQVTM and ANQGSEA. The CDR3 is 12 amino acids. CDR3 in amino acids: CSAITRGLGQYF. The CDR3 nucleotides read TGCAGCGCTATCACGAGGGGGCTAGGGCAGTACTTC.

V gene TRBV7-6 combines with J gene TRBJ1-6, with a possible D match to TRBD1 (6 bases). Germline lookup yields CDR1 SGHVS and CDR2 FNYEAQ. Between the trimmed V and J ends, which lost 1 base and 6 bases, there was a span of 16 bases. There are 17 residues in the CDR3. The CDR3 spells CASSLEVRGGLNSPLHF. In DNA, the CDR3 is TGTGCCAGCAGCTTAGAGGTCCGGGGGGGGCTTAATTCACCCCTCCACTTT.

V and J are TRBV7-6 and TRBJ2-2, with 7 bases fitting TRBD2. The germline V gene encodes CDR1 SGHVS and CDR2 FNYEAQ. After removal of 5 bases from V and 1 base from J, the junction contained 7 bases not matched to a gene. The CDR3 contains 16 residues. This CDR3 reads CASSARTSLNTGELFF. The CDR3 DNA is TGTGCCAGCAGCGCCCGGACTAGTCTGAACACCGGGGAGCTGTTTTTT.

This clonotype was recorded many times. This chain joins TRBV20-1 and TRBJ2-3; TRBD1 aligns across 11 bases. V was clipped by 5 bases and J by 3 bases; unmatched bases: 7. The CDR3 covers 15 residues. The germline V gene encodes CDR1 DFQATT and CDR2 SNEGSKA (reference sequence). CDR3 residues: CSASDRGRDTDTQYF. The CDR3 coding sequence is TGCAGTGCTTCGGACAGGGGGCGCGATACAGATACGCAGTATTTT.

The V and J genes are TRBV6-5 and TRBJ2-2, with 9 bases identical to TRBD2. Germline lookup yields CDR1 MNHEY and CDR2 SVGAGI. The CDR3 contains 15 residues. Losses at the gene ends were 4 bases for V and 5 bases for J; bases not matched to a gene: 5. CDR3 residues: CASSSRTSATGELFF. The CDR3 bases are TGTGCCAGCAGTTCCCGGACTAGCGCTACCGGGGAGCTGTTTTTT.

Remarks on this clonotype: At one boundary the junction diverges from the germline segment, which might be a read error. This rearrangement joins TRBV4-1 to TRBJ2-2; 11 bases match TRBD1. The V gene's germline CDR1 is MGHRA and CDR2 YSYEKL. The CDR3 consists of 17 residues. The CDR3 DNA reads as TGCGCCAGCAGCCAAGCCGGGACAGGGGGGAACGCCGGGGAGCTGTTTTTT. Its translation is CASSQAGTGGNAGELFF.

CDR3 in amino acids: CASRSKSRTGASEQFF. DNA of the CDR3: TGTGCCAGCAGGTCCAAGTCGAGGACTGGGGCAAGTGAGCAGTTCTTC. V and J are TRBV11-1 and TRBJ2-1; D may match TRBD1 or TRBD2 (5 bases each). From germline, CDR1 is SGHAT and CDR2 FQDESV (reference sequence). The CDR3 has 16 amino acids. V was shortened by 6 bases and J by 9 bases, with 24 bases between the two germline ends.